This TCR beta chain was obtained from a study of response to subunit inactivated influenza vaccine. Worth noting for this clonotype: Its antigen is as yet unknown.

This CDR3 contains 14 residues. Germline CDR1 SGHAT, CDR2 FQDESV (reference sequence). Trimming cost V 4 bases and J 4 bases; bases outside gene matches: 3. TCRdb analysed the RT-PCR reads with MiXCR anew, one entry per CDR3 protein. This table has 250,000 to 350,000 distinct CDR3 sequences, about 20% appearing once. General study points: The authors proposed limited new T cell recruitment per seasonal influenza vaccination.

Sequenced material: PBMCs from blood, taken about 20 months after vaccination. The sequence came from a man between 50 and 75 years old who received an inactivated influenza vaccine. This sequence joins TRBV11-1 and TRBJ2-2, with 7 bases that match TRBD1. CDR3 loop: CASSSQGFTGELFF. The CDR3 bases are TGTGCCAGCAGCTCACAGGGGTTCACCGGGGAGCTGTTTTTT.